This T cell receptor (beta chain) was captured in a study of T cell responses to AZD1222 COVID-19 vaccine. Overall study findings and caveats: Of spike-specific TCRs, nearly half reportedly target regions left unmutated in variants. The sample set comprised mostly white British donors with more females, and clonal diversity was possibly underestimated.

Notes on this clone: What it recognizes is unknown.

V was pared by 7 bases and J by 1 base, with 13 bases between. This CDR3 contains 15 residues. Germline CDR1 reads MNHNS; CDR2 reads SASEGT. Generated by immunoSEQ multiplex PCR, the TCRdb table keeps only in-frame clones and is missing some. The profile shows approximately 140,000 clones, approximately 87% of them singletons. Researchers grouped second doses given at about 4 or about 12 weeks into one pool. This TCR was sampled from an adult who received the AZD1222 COVID-19 vaccine. The sample was peripheral blood, taken 28 days after the second AZD1222 dose. This chain joins TRBV6-1 and TRBJ1-4, with D possibly matching TRBD1 (6 bases). The CDR3 sequence: CASTPLGQTNEKLFF. The CDR3 region has the DNA TGTGCCAGCACCCCCTTGGGACAAACTAATGAAAAACTGTTTTTT.